This TCR beta chain was sequenced in a study of CD8 T cells in ankylosing spondylitis. TCRdb reprocessed the 5' RACE reads with MiXCR, giving one entry per CDR3 protein. This table holds under 950,000 distinct CDR3 sequences, around 20% found once. This clonotype was picked up many times. The antigen is undetermined. Study-level results: Typical of ankylosing spondylitis blood, it appeared, was a TCR beta motif of several highly homologous variants.

The CDR3 loop spans 13 amino acids. Germline V lookup: CDR1 WSHSY, CDR2 SAAADI. Trimming took off 3 bases at V and 1 base at J, with 6 bases between the two ends. Sequencing was performed on blood, either unsorted or a sorted T cell fraction (not recorded which). This TCR came from a male donor with ankylosing spondylitis. V gene TRBV10-2 combines with J gene TRBJ1-1; D unclear. CDR3 DNA: TGCGCCAGCAGTGATGAAGGGAACACTGAAGCTTTCTTT. Translating it yields CASSDEGNTEAFF.